This T cell receptor (beta chain) was captured in a study of blood T cell repertoires in COVID-19. At the level of the study: From the United States, Italy and Spain came samples of acute and convalescent COVID-19.

In the study's own analysis: Estimates of nucleated cell counts were drawn from the amplification of reference gene primers. The table came from immunoSEQ multiplex PCR; TCRdb's copy has only in-frame clones and leaves some out. V, J and clone size were drawn from that table, and D and trimming were deduced from the DNA. The sample comprises about 220,000 clones, about four fifths of which are singletons, and approximately 1.3% rests with the top ten. V was pared by 6 bases and J by 8 bases, with 5 bases of the junction left unmatched. The CDR3 covers 13 residues. Germline CDR1 reads SQVTM; CDR2 reads ANQGSEA. Cohorts were based on clinical histories the participants reported.

V is TRBV29-1 and J is TRBJ1-4; 11 positions agree with TRBD1. The receptor's source is a middle-aged woman with acute COVID-19. Sequenced: PBMCs or T cells enriched from blood (not recorded which). For the CDR3, the DNA is TGCAGCGTGCGGGGACAGGGGGGCGAAAAACTGTTTTTT. It is translated as CSVRGQGGEKLFF.